The 24 T cell receptor beta chains reported below all come from one sample, sequenced in a study of T-cell memory formation after mild COVID-19. TCRdb reanalysed the 5' RACE reads using MiXCR and keeps one entry per CDR3 protein. The table has 550,000 to 650,000 distinct CDR3 sequences, around a sixth seen once. Sequencing was done on a sample of PBMCs or a T cell subset sorted from them (not recorded which). Receptors originate from an adult woman who had mild COVID-19 (a few samples of this study predate the infection). Cell type and time point are not known.

This clonotype has just a few counts. The genes are TRBV14 and TRBJ2-1; D possibly corresponds to TRBD2 (6 bases). Germline values: CDR1 SGHDN, CDR2 FVKESK. V gave up 7 bases and J gave up 3 bases, with 13 bases separating them. The CDR3 runs 14 residues. The CDR3 reads CASMGGASYNEQFF. Written as DNA, the CDR3 is TGTGCCAGCATGGGCGGGGCGAGCTACAATGAGCAGTTCTTC.

A few counts support this clonotype. The genes are TRBV7-2 and TRBJ2-1; D possibly corresponds to TRBD1 (6 bases). Looked up from germline, CDR1 is SGHTA and CDR2 is FQGNSA. V dropped 7 bases and J dropped 4 bases, with 20 bases sitting between them. The CDR3 consists of 16 residues. The chain's CDR3 is CASNPGDIVIYNEQFF. CDR3 coding DNA: TGTGCCAGCAACCCTGGGGACATAGTAATATACAATGAGCAGTTCTTC.

This clonotype was counted only a few times. This chain connects TRBV24-1 to TRBJ2-3; D call uncertain. The CDR3 length is 11 residues. V was trimmed by 5 bases and J by 6 bases, leaving 5 bases between them. Germline-derived CDR1 and CDR2 are KGHDR and SFDVKD. CDR3 nucleotides: TGTGCCACCAGTGTTCGGGATACGCAGTATTTT. It yields the protein CATSVRDTQYF.

The V gene is TRBV15, the J gene TRBJ1-1; possible D gene TRBD1, 6 bases. V lost 2 bases and J lost 5, with 9 bases in between. CDR1 and CDR2 from the germline V gene are LNHNV and YYDKDF (reference sequence). This CDR3 is built from 13 residues. The CDR3 sequence is CATSRPDRTEAFF. DNA for the CDR3: TGTGCCACCAGCAGACCTGACAGGACTGAAGCTTTCTTT.

This clonotype was counted many times. CDR3 protein: CASSQQGQVLSGNTIYF. The CDR3 bases are TGTGCCAGCAGCCAACAAGGACAGGTTCTCTCTGGAAACACCATATATTTT. The chain is built from TRBV9 and TRBJ1-3; 7 bases align to TRBD1. There are 17 residues in the CDR3. J lost 0 bases, V lost 4 bases, and 10 bases had no gene match. CDR1 is SGDLS and CDR2 is YYNGEE in the germline V gene.

The rearrangement joins TRBV6-2 or TRBV6-3 to TRBJ2-7; D not certain. The CDR3 sequence is 14 residues long. Germline loops: CDR1 MNHEY, CDR2 SVGEGT. Trimming shortened V by 6 bases and J by 4 bases, and 16 bases separated the two germline ends. Here the CDR3 DNA reads TGTGCCAGCAGCCCCTGGGGTCAACTTTACGAGCAGTACTTC. This sequence encodes CASSPWGQLYEQYF.

In its sample, this clonotype was seen a few times. The chain has TRBV30 and TRBJ2-7; 11 bases match TRBD2. The CDR3 loop spans 14 amino acids. The V segment lost 1 base and the J segment 5 bases; nucleotides outside the gene matches: 4. CDR1 is GTSNPN, CDR2 SVGIG, per germline (reference sequence). For the CDR3, the DNA is TGTGCCTGGAGTGCCATACTAGCGGGAGACGAGCAGTACTTC. It yields the protein CAWSAILAGDEQYF. The full variable domain, completed using reference TRBV30 and TRBJ2-7, is SQTIHQWPATLVQPVGSPLSLECTVEGTSNPNLYWYRQAAGRGLQLLFYSVGIGQISSEVPQNLSASRPQDRQFILSSKKLLLSDSGFYLCAWSAILAGDEQYFGPGTRLTVT.

In its sample, this clonotype was seen many times. This chain connects TRBV7-3 to TRBJ2-1, with TRBD2 matching 8 bases. CDR3 length: 17 residues. Trimming removed 0 bases from V and 4 bases from J; junction bases left unmatched: 8. Germline assignment: CDR1 SGHTA and CDR2 FQGTGA. CDR3 in DNA: TGTGCCAGCAGCTTAACCCTGATTAGCGGGATATACAATGAGCAGTTCTTC. Encoded protein: CASSLTLISGIYNEQFF.

The rearrangement links TRBV6-5 to TRBJ2-7; D possibly corresponds to TRBD2 (6 bases). This CDR3 has 15 amino acids. V dropped 4 bases and J dropped 0 bases, with 13 bases sitting between them. Germline-derived CDR1 and CDR2 are MNHEY and SVGAGI. Here the CDR3 DNA reads TGTGCCAGCAGTTCGCTTAGCGGCAGCTCCTACGAGCAGTACTTC. Translated, it gives CASSSLSGSSYEQYF.

A remark on this clonotype: A read error may account for a junction end that differs from germline. The CDR3: CASRADTRELFF. DNA for the CDR3: TGTGCCAGCAGGGCCGACACCCGGGAGCTGTTTTTT. The chain recombines TRBV2 with TRBJ2-2; no clear D. The CDR3 runs to 12 residues. From germline, CDR1 is SNHLY and CDR2 FYNNEI.

This clonotype was counted between two and nine times. The rearrangement uses TRBV7-3 and TRBJ1-1; no reliable D call. CDR3 length equals 13 residues. Trimming took 0 bases from V and 6 from J, leaving 8 bases between them. Looked up from germline, CDR1 is SGHTA and CDR2 is FQGTGA. In DNA, the CDR3 is TGTGCCAGCAGCTTAACGTCTGTGGCTGAAGCTTTCTTT. Its protein product is CASSLTSVAEAFF.

The J gene is TRBJ2-5, the V gene TRBV7-9; tentative D call: TRBD1 (6 bases). Trimming pared 3 bases from V and 5 bases from J, leaving 16 bases between. The germline V gene encodes CDR1 SEHNR and CDR2 FQNEAQ (reference sequence). The CDR3 length is 15 residues. CDR3 sequence (DNA): TGTGCCAGCAGCTTTCCTGGACAGACACATGAGACCCAGTACTTC. Protein product: CASSFPGQTHETQYF.

The gene calls are TRBV5-1 and TRBJ1-1, with unresolved D. CDR3 size: 13 residues. Trimming cost V 4 bases and J 1 base, with 8 bases left between them. Germline CDR1 SGHRS, CDR2 YFSETQ. CDR3 DNA: TGCGCCAGCAGCAATGACGGGAACACTGAAGCTTTCTTT. Translation gives CASSNDGNTEAFF.

This clonotype was counted between two and nine times. The chain couples TRBV6-2 or TRBV6-3 to TRBJ2-1; D unresolved. Germline lookup yields CDR1 MNHEY and CDR2 SVGEGT. This CDR3 is built from 12 residues. V was trimmed by 7 bases and J by 11 bases, leaving 15 bases between them. The CDR3, as DNA: TGTGCCAGCAAACCCACGACTGGGAAGCAGTTCTTC. Protein: CASKPTTGKQFF.

The rearrangement uses TRBV7-2 and TRBJ2-7, with D unclear. Deletions cut 1 base from V and 4 bases from J, with 8 bases between. The CDR3 extends over 13 amino acids. In germline, CDR1 is SGHTA, CDR2 FQGNSA. The CDR3 DNA follows: TGTGCCAGCAGCTTAGTCGAGGCATACGAGCAGTACTTC. Translated: CASSLVEAYEQYF.

This clonotype has a handful of counts. The V gene is TRBV27, the J gene TRBJ1-2; a possible D gene is TRBD1 (6 bases). Germline V gene sequence: CDR1 MNHEY, CDR2 SMNVEV (reference sequence). Trimming pared 10 bases from V and 2 bases from J, leaving 11 bases between. The CDR3 runs to 12 residues. The CDR3, as DNA: TGTGCCACCCGACAGGCCAACTATGGCTACACCTTC. Translation gives CATRQANYGYTF.

This clonotype appeared a few times. J is TRBJ2-7 and V is TRBV4-2; tentative D call: TRBD2 (6 bases). This CDR3 has 14 residues. CDR1 is LGHNA and CDR2 is YNFKEQ in the germline V gene. V was pared by 3 bases and J by 5 bases, with 14 bases between. DNA of the CDR3: TGTGCCAGCAGCCATGACCGGGCGGGGAACGAGCAGTACTTC. Protein: CASSHDRAGNEQYF.

This clonotype was picked up many times. The chain is built from TRBV27 and TRBJ2-7; TRBD1 matches 7 bases. Germline V gives CDR1 MNHEY, CDR2 SMNVEV (reference sequence). This CDR3 is 14 amino acids long. Trimming took 3 bases from V and 1 from J; bases not matched to a gene: 3. The CDR3 spells CASSFRDSSYEQYF. The CDR3 bases are TGTGCCAGCAGTTTCCGGGACAGTTCCTACGAGCAGTACTTC.

This clonotype was counted ten times or more. The chain employs TRBV3-1 and TRBJ2-3; no reliable D call. Germline-derived CDR1 and CDR2 are LGHDT and YNNKEL (reference sequence). The germline V and J ends were trimmed by 4 bases and 0 bases, with 17 bases remaining between them. The CDR3 totals 17 residues. The CDR3 loop reads CASSPSMGRLSTDTQYF. The CDR3 bases are TGTGCCAGCAGCCCCTCGATGGGTCGCCTTAGCACAGATACGCAGTATTTT.

Many counts were recorded for this clonotype. In DNA form, the CDR3 reads TGTGCCAGCAGCGCGGGGGCGGGAGAGGGAGAGACCCAGTACTTC. It codes for CASSAGAGEGETQYF. This chain connects TRBV7-9 to TRBJ2-5, with D possibly matching TRBD2 (7 bases). Germline V gives CDR1 SEHNR, CDR2 FQNEAQ (reference sequence). V shed 5 bases and J shed 4 bases, with 17 bases lying between them. CDR3 size: 15 residues. The whole variable domain, remainder taken from reference TRBV7-9 and TRBJ2-5, is DTGVSQNPRHKITKRGQNVTFRCDPISEHNRLYWYRQTLGQGPEFLTYFQNEAQLEKSRLLSDRFSAERPKGSFSTLEIQRTEQGDSAMYLCASSAGAGEGETQYFGPGTRLLVL.

In its sample, this clonotype was seen a few times. The rearrangement joins TRBV2 to TRBJ2-7, with 10 bases matching TRBD1. V shed 6 bases, J shed 6 bases, and the junction held 14 bases outside the gene matches. Germline CDR1 is SNHLY and CDR2 is FYNNEI. The length of the CDR3 is 16 residues. The CDR3 nucleotides are TGTGCCAGCAGGACATCCTCGACAGGGGGCTCGGGCGAGCAGTACTTC. This encodes CASRTSSTGGSGEQYF.

CDR3 in amino acids: CASRHRGDSTEAFF. CDR3 sequence (DNA): TGTGCCAGTAGGCACAGGGGAGATTCCACTGAAGCTTTCTTT. The chain recombines TRBV19 with TRBJ1-1; 7 bases map to TRBD1. Trimming at V came to 6 bases and at J to 4 bases, leaving 8 bases not matched to a gene. CDR1 and CDR2 from the germline V gene are LNHDA and SQIVND (reference sequence). The CDR3 is made up of 14 amino acids.

This clonotype was picked up a small number of times. V and J are TRBV9 and TRBJ2-3, with 9 positions matching TRBD2. Germline lookup yields CDR1 SGDLS and CDR2 YYNGEE. With 1 base clipped from V and 2 bases from J, the junction kept 5 bases outside the gene matches. This CDR3 comprises 16 residues. The CDR3 DNA is TGTGCCAGCAGCGTATGGCGGGGGGGCTCCACAGATACGCAGTATTTT. Translation gives CASSVWRGGSTDTQYF.

This clonotype appeared a few times. The V gene is TRBV4-3, the J gene TRBJ2-7; possibly TRBD1 or TRBD2 for D (5 bases each). Trimming removed 4 bases from V and 0 bases from J, with 13 bases in between. This CDR3 has 15 residues. The germline CDR1 and CDR2 sequences are LGHNA and YSLEER. CDR3 in DNA: TGCGCCAGCAGCCTAAGGCTTGGGGGCTCCTACGAGCAGTACTTC. Translating it yields CASSLRLGGSYEQYF.